This is a list of T cell receptor beta chains from one sample in a study of blood T cells in healthy people across ages. MiXCR, run by TCRdb on the 5' RACE reads, gives a single entry per CDR3 protein. The table has about 640,000 distinct CDR3 sequences, roughly three fifths seen once. The sample consisted of blood. These receptors originate from a man in his sixties in good health. Each CDR3 is given with its conserved first and last residue. D genes are given only for firm matches. Clone size, where shown, is once, few, many, or a class for clones that have expanded.

abundance,v_gene,d_gene,j_gene,CDR3aa,CDR3nt
-,TRBV9,TRBD1,TRBJ2-2,CASSPGTGGDTGELFF,TGTGCCAGCAGCCCTGGGACAGGGGGGGACACCGGGGAGCTGTTTTTT
-,TRBV2,-,TRBJ1-6,CASSGSQGRPYSPLHF,TGTGCCAGCAGTGGTTCTCAGGGGCGCCCCTATTCACCCCTCCACTTT
few,TRBV12-3/TRBV12-4,TRBD2,TRBJ2-3,CASRIRGGLTDTQYF,TGTGCCAGCAGGATTCGGGGGGGCCTAACAGATACGCAGTATTTT
-,TRBV6-1,TRBD2,TRBJ2-7,CAAGRGYEQYF,TGTGCCGCGGGGAGGGGCTACGAGCAGTACTTC
-,TRBV19,TRBD2,TRBJ2-5,CASSPGLAKTQETQYF,TGTGCCAGTAGTCCGGGACTAGCGAAAACCCAAGAGACCCAGTACTTC
once,TRBV24-1,TRBD1,TRBJ2-3,CATGGTGLDTQYF,TGTGCCACCGGGGGGACAGGGTTGGATACGCAGTATTTT
once,TRBV12-3/TRBV12-4,-,TRBJ2-7,CASSFPPYNEQYF,TGTGCCAGCAGTTTCCCCCCTTACAACGAGCAGTACTTC
few,TRBV5-1,-,TRBJ1-2,CASSLRSPNYGYTF,TGCGCCAGCAGCTTGAGAAGTCCTAACTATGGCTACACCTTC
few,TRBV3-1,TRBD1,TRBJ1-1,CASSRGQGAVTEAFF,TGTGCCAGCAGCCGGGGACAGGGGGCGGTCACTGAAGCTTTCTTT
-,TRBV12-5,-,TRBJ2-1,CASGLAPSLGTYNEQFF,TGTGCTAGTGGTTTGGCCCCCAGCCTCGGGACCTACAATGAGCAGTTCTTC
-,TRBV19,-,TRBJ2-1,CATQGMGTYNEQFF,TGTGCCACGCAGGGGATGGGTACCTACAATGAGCAGTTCTTC
-,TRBV6-5,-,TRBJ1-2,CASSSGPVWGFTF,TGTGCCAGCAGTTCAGGGCCCGTTTGGGGCTTCACCTTC
few,TRBV5-1,TRBD1,TRBJ2-1,CASSLGQGSHNEQFF,TGCGCCAGCAGCTTAGGACAGGGCTCTCACAATGAGCAGTTCTTC
-,TRBV27,TRBD2,TRBJ2-5,CASSLSVGGRGETQYF,TGTGCCAGCAGTTTATCTGTCGGAGGGCGGGGGGAGACCCAGTACTTC